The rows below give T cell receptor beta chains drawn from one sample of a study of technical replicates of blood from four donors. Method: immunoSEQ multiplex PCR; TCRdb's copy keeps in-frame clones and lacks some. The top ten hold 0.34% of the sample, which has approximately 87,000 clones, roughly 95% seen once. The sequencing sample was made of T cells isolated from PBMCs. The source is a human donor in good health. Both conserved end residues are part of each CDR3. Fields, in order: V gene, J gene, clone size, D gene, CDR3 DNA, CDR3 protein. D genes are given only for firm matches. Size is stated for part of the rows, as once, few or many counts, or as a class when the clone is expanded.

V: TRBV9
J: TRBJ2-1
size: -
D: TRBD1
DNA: TGTGCCAGCAGCCCTACCGGGACAGGGAATTTTGTGAGCAATGAGCAGTTCTTC
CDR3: CASSPTGTGNFVSNEQFF

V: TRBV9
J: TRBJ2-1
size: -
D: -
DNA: TGTGCCAGCAGCGTACTCTTCGATAGCTCCTACAATGAGCAGTTCTTC
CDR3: CASSVLFDSSYNEQFF

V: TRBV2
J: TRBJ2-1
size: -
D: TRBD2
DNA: TGTGCCAGCCGAGGGACTAGCGGGGGGTCCAATGAGCAGTTCTTC
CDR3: CASRGTSGGSNEQFF

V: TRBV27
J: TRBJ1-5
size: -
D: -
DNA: TGTGCCAGCAGTTGGGCCGAAAATCAGCCCCAGCATTTT
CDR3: CASSWAENQPQHF

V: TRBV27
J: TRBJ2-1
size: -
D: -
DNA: TGTGCCAGCAGACCAACAGACTACAATGAGCAGTTCTTC
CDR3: CASRPTDYNEQFF

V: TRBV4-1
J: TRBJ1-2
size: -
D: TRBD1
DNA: TGCGCCAGCAGCCAAGTTGGGACAGGGTATGGCTACACCTTC
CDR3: CASSQVGTGYGYTF

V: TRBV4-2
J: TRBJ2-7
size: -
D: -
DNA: TGTGCCAGCAGCCAAGATCTTAGTTGGGGAACCCAGGGCTACGAGCAGTACTTC
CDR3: CASSQDLSWGTQGYEQYF

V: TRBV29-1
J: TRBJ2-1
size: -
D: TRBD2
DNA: TGCAGCGGGTTAGCGGGAGGAGCCTACAATGAGCAGTTCTTC
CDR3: CSGLAGGAYNEQFF

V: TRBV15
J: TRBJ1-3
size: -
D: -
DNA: TGTGCCACCAGCGGGCTCCTCTCTGGAAACACCATATATTTT
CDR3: CATSGLLSGNTIYF

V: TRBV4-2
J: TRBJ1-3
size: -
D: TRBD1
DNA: TGTGCCAGCAGCCTAAACTCCGACAGGGCTACTGGAAACACCATATATTTT
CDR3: CASSLNSDRATGNTIYF

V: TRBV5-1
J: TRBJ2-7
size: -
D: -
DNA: TGCGCCAGCAGGCCGGGATCCTCCTACGAGCAGTACTTC
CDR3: CASRPGSSYEQYF

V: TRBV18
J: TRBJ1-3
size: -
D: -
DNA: TGTGCCAGCTCACCGGCAGGGATCGGAAACACCATATATTTT
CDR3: CASSPAGIGNTIYF

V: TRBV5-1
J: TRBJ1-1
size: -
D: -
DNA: TGCGCCAGCAGCTTCAGTAGGGGCACTGAAGCTTTCTTT
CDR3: CASSFSRGTEAFF

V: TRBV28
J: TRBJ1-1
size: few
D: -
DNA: TGTGCCAGCAGTTTAATACACACGAACACTGAAGCTTTCTTT
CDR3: CASSLIHTNTEAFF

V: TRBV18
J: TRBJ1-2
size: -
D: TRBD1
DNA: TGTGCCAGCTCACCGGACAGGGGGGGCTATGGCTACACCTTC
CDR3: CASSPDRGGYGYTF

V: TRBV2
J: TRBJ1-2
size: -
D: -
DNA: TGTGCCAGCAACCTAAACAGGGACGCGATTGACTACACCTTC
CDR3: CASNLNRDAIDYTF

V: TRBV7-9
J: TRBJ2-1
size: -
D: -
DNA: TGTGCCAGCAGCTTAGCAGACAGGACCAAAATCTACAATGAGCAGTTCTTC
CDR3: CASSLADRTKIYNEQFF

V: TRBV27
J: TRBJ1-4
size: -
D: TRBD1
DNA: TGTGCCAGCAGGCCCTTAGACAGGGGACGTAAAAAACTGTTTTTT
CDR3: CASRPLDRGRKKLFF

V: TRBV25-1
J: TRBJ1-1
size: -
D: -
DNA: TGTGCCAGCAGTGGGGCAGGGGTTGATAAGAACACTGAAGCTTTCTTT
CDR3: CASSGAGVDKNTEAFF

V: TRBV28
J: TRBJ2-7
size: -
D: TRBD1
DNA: TGTGCCAGCAGTTTTCCCGGGACAGGTTATTCCTACGAGCAGTACTTC
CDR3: CASSFPGTGYSYEQYF

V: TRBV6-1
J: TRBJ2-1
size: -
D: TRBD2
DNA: TGTGCCAGCAGTGAACAATCCTACAGCGGGAGGAGCGGGAATGAGCAGTTCTTC
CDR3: CASSEQSYSGRSGNEQFF

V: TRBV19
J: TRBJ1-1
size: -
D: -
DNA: TGTGCCAGTAGTATAGGGCACACTGAAGCTTTCTTT
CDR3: CASSIGHTEAFF

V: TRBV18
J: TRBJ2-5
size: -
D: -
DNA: TGTGCCAGCTCACCATCGAGCCAAGAGACCCAGTACTTC
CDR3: CASSPSSQETQYF

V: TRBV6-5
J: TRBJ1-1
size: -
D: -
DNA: TGTGCCAGCAGTAAGACAGAAGGCCTGAACACTGAAGCTTTCTTT
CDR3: CASSKTEGLNTEAFF

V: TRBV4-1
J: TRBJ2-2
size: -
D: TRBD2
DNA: TGCGCCAGCAGTTTCCGGGAGGGGACCGGGGAGCTGTTTTTT
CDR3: CASSFREGTGELFF

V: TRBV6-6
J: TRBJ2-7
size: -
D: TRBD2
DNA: TGTGCCAGCAGTCATATAGCGGGAACCTACGAGCAGTACTTC
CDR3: CASSHIAGTYEQYF

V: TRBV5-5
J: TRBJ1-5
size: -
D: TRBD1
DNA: TGTGCCAGCAGCTTGGGCAGGGGGATTTCTCAGCCCCAGCATTTT
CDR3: CASSLGRGISQPQHF

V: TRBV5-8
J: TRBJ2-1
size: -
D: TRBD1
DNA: TGTGCCAGCAGCGTGACAGGGCTTCAGTTCTTC
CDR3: CASSVTGLQFF

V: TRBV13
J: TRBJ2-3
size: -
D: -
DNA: TGTGCCAGCAGCCCGAGGACAGAAATTAGCACAGATACGCAGTATTTT
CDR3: CASSPRTEISTDTQYF

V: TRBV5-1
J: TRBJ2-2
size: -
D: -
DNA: TGCGCCAGCAGCTTTAGCGCAGCGGGGAACACCGGGGAGCTGTTTTTT
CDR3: CASSFSAAGNTGELFF

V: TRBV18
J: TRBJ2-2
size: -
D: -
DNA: TGTGCCAGCTCACCACCAGTGGCAGGGGCCGGGGAGCTGTTTTTT
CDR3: CASSPPVAGAGELFF